The 25 T cell receptor beta chains given below trace back to one sample, sequenced in a study of response to subunit inactivated influenza vaccine. TCRdb re-called the RT-PCR reads with MiXCR, one entry per CDR3 protein. The sample has about 580,000 distinct CDR3 sequences; 12% to 15% are singletons. The material was PBMCs from blood, obtained 11 to 12 days after vaccination. The source of these receptors is a man aged 45 to 65 who received an inactivated influenza vaccine.

This clonotype has a count of ten or more. This chain connects TRBV7-9 to TRBJ2-7; 9 bases are a match to TRBD1. Germline V gene lookup returns CDR1 SEHNR and CDR2 FQNEAQ (reference sequence). J lost 3 bases, V lost 5 bases, and 8 bases had no gene match. The CDR3 totals 15 residues. This CDR3 is CASSPSGTGIYEQYF. CDR3 sequence (DNA): TGTGCCAGCAGCCCGTCCGGGACAGGGATCTACGAGCAGTACTTC.

The chain recombines TRBV10-2 with TRBJ2-5, with TRBD2 matching over 7 bases. Germline V CDR1 and CDR2: WSHSY, SAAADI. CDR3 length: 15 amino acids. J was trimmed by 5 bases and V by 4 bases; bases with no gene match: 10. CDR3 sequence (DNA): TGCGCCAGCAGTGCGGCCCACGCACTAGCGGAGACCCAGTACTTC. Its protein product is CASSAAHALAETQYF.

This chain connects TRBV12-3 or TRBV12-4 to TRBJ2-1; D gene ambiguous. Trimming left V 8 bases short and J 9 bases short, with 17 bases between. There are 13 residues in the CDR3. In DNA form, the CDR3 reads TGTGCCAGCGTTGAGACTCCGGCCAGTGAGCAGTTCTTC. Translated, it gives CASVETPASEQFF.

This clonotype was found a few times. This chain links TRBV6-2 or TRBV6-3 with TRBJ2-5; D is perhaps TRBD1 (6 bases). Looked up from germline, CDR1 is MNHEY and CDR2 is SVGEGT. The length of the CDR3 is 14 residues. Trimming took 5 bases from V and 2 from J, leaving 12 bases between them. CDR3 nucleotides: TGTGCCAGCAGTCCGACAGGAGCTCAAGAGACCCAGTACTTC. It encodes CASSPTGAQETQYF.

The DNA for the CDR3 is TGTGCCACCAGTGATTTGACCCGGAACAATGAGCAGTTCTTC. This sequence encodes CATSDLTRNNEQFF. The V gene is TRBV24-1, the J gene TRBJ2-1; the D is unclear. The CDR3 consists of 14 residues. V was shortened by 0 bases and J by 5 bases, with 7 bases between the two germline ends. Germline lookup yields CDR1 KGHDR and CDR2 SFDVKD.

The chain carries TRBV12-3 or TRBV12-4 and TRBJ1-4; D gene uncertain. V was pared by 2 bases and J by 4 bases, with 8 bases between. The CDR3 sequence is 14 residues long. CDR3 residues: CASSLSSYNEKLFF. CDR3 DNA sequence: TGTGCCAGCAGTTTATCCAGCTATAATGAAAAACTGTTTTTT.

V gene TRBV5-1 combines with J gene TRBJ2-5; D remains unclear. The V gene lost 4 bases and the J gene lost 2 bases, with 12 bases spanning the gap. The CDR3 runs 14 residues. Germline lookup yields CDR1 SGHRS and CDR2 YFSETQ. The CDR3 loop is CASSAKTPQETQYF. The CDR3 DNA follows: TGCGCCAGCAGCGCCAAGACACCTCAAGAGACCCAGTACTTC.

The chain is built from TRBV20-1 and TRBJ2-3; no reliable D call. V lost 5 bases, J lost 0 bases, and 6 bases lay in between. CDR1 and CDR2 from the germline V gene are DFQATT and SNEGSKA (reference sequence). This CDR3 contains 12 residues. The CDR3 loop is CSALTSTDTQYF. The DNA for the CDR3 is TGCAGTGCTTTGACTAGCACAGATACGCAGTATTTT.

In its sample, this clonotype was seen once. The genes are TRBV1 and TRBJ1-5. TRBV1 is a listed pseudogene. This CDR3 contains 15 residues. Here the CDR3 reads CASSQDTAGNQPQHF. The CDR3 DNA reads TGTGCCAGCAGCCAAGACACAGCTGGCAATCAGCCCCAGCATTTT.

This clonotype was seen at least ten times. The gene calls are TRBV18 and TRBJ2-5; D not resolved. Trimming shortened V by 3 bases and J by 5 bases, and 13 bases separated the two germline ends. The germline V gene encodes CDR1 KGHSH and CDR2 LQKENI. The CDR3 consists of 14 residues. Written as DNA, the CDR3 is TGTGCCAGCTCACCCAGACGGTCCGGGGAGACCCAGTACTTC. Its translation: CASSPRRSGETQYF.

A few counts support this clonotype. The V call is TRBV15, the J call TRBJ2-4; D uncertain. The germline gives CDR1 LNHNV, CDR2 YYDKDF (reference sequence). This CDR3 contains 12 residues. The V end was cut by 3 bases, the J end by 6 bases, with 6 bases between. The CDR3 DNA reads as TGTGCCACCAGCAGTCGTGGAAACATTCAGTACTTC. It is translated as CATSSRGNIQYF.

This clonotype was seen repeatedly, ten times or more. V gene TRBV24-1 combines with J gene TRBJ2-1; 7 bases line up with TRBD2. Looked up from germline, CDR1 is KGHDR and CDR2 is SFDVKD. V shed 3 bases, J shed 5 bases, and the junction held 9 bases outside the gene matches. The CDR3 totals 16 residues. The CDR3, as DNA: TGTGCCACCAGTGATCGCCGGGACTACAAAAACAATGAGCAGTTCTTC. It is translated as CATSDRRDYKNNEQFF.

The chain combines TRBV28 with TRBJ2-3, with 15 bases identical to TRBD2. CDR3 length: 17 residues. V was pared by 5 bases and J by 2 bases, with 5 bases of the junction left unmatched. CDR1 MDHEN and CDR2 SYDVKM come from the germline V gene. In DNA, the CDR3 is TGTGCCAGCAGTGCCGGACTAGCGGGGGGGATCACAGATACGCAGTATTTT. It translates to CASSAGLAGGITDTQYF.

This clonotype appeared many times. V usage is TRBV6-5 and J usage is TRBJ2-7; maybe TRBD1 (6 bases). Germline V gene data show CDR1 as MNHEY and CDR2 as SVGAGI. V was cut by 0 bases and J by 6 bases, with 15 bases left in between. The CDR3 is 15 amino acids. CDR3 nucleotide sequence: TGTGCCAGCAGTTACTCGGGGGCAGGGGTTACCGAGCAGTACTTC. Protein sequence: CASSYSGAGVTEQYF.

This clonotype was seen once. J is TRBJ2-7 and V is TRBV4-2; no clear D. The V gene lost 0 bases and the J gene lost 5 bases, with 11 bases spanning the gap. Germline values: CDR1 LGHNA, CDR2 YNFKEQ. CDR3 length: 14 amino acids. CDR3 nucleotides: TGTGCCAGCAGCCAAGATCGGGTAAAGGACGAGCAGTACTTC. Translation gives CASSQDRVKDEQYF.

The genes are TRBV20-1 and TRBJ2-3; 9 bases fit TRBD2. Germline V lookup: CDR1 DFQATT, CDR2 SNEGSKA (reference sequence). The CDR3 totals 14 residues. Trimming took 3 bases from V and 4 from J; bases not matched to a gene: 5. CDR3 sequence: CSASGLAGSDTQYF. Written as DNA, the CDR3 is TGCAGTGCTAGCGGTCTAGCGGGATCAGATACGCAGTATTTT.

There are a few counts of this clonotype. The chain carries TRBV7-8 and TRBJ2-5; possible D gene TRBD1, 6 bases. Germline V gene sequence: CDR1 SGHVS, CDR2 FQNEAQ. CDR3 size: 15 residues. Trimming removed 5 bases from V and 9 bases from J, with 22 bases in between. The CDR3 DNA reads TGTGCCAGCAGCCAAGTCCGGGACACCCTTGAGCCCCAGTACTTC. As protein: CASSQVRDTLEPQYF.

This clonotype has a handful of counts. J is TRBJ1-2 and V is TRBV7-2; 8 bases map to TRBD1. Germline loops: CDR1 SGHTA, CDR2 FQGNSA. V was pared by 2 bases and J by 4 bases, with 9 bases of the junction left unmatched. The CDR3 has 16 residues. Here the CDR3 reads CASSLTLFDRGYGYTF. The CDR3 region has the DNA TGTGCCAGCAGCTTAACCCTCTTCGACAGGGGCTATGGCTACACCTTC. The variable domain in full, with the rest retrieved from reference TRBV7-2 and TRBJ1-2, is GAGVSQSPSNKVTEKGKDVELRCDPISGHTALYWYRQSLGQGLEFLIYFQGNSAPDKSGLPSDRFSAERTGGSVSTLTIQRTQQEDSAVYLCASSLTLFDRGYGYTFGSGTRLTVV.

This clonotype occurred a few times. The chain has TRBV6-1 and TRBJ2-2; a weak D match, TRBD1 (6 bases). Germline V CDR1 and CDR2: MNHNS, SASEGT. The V gene lost 5 bases and the J gene lost 1 base, with 11 bases spanning the gap. There are 15 residues in the CDR3. CDR3 coding DNA: TGTGCCAGCAGTACCGGGACACTGAACACCGGGGAGCTGTTTTTT. This gives the protein CASSTGTLNTGELFF.

This clonotype was counted at least ten times. This CDR3 reads CASSLRGIAGYTDTQYF. The CDR3 region has the DNA TGTGCCAGCAGCTTACGAGGAATAGCGGGGTACACAGATACGCAGTATTTT. The V and J genes are TRBV7-2 and TRBJ2-3; 8 bases are shared with TRBD2. V shed 2 bases and J 2 bases; nucleotides not matched to a gene: 9. The CDR3 covers 17 residues. CDR1 and CDR2 from the germline V gene are SGHTA and FQGNSA.

Turning to this clonotype: This may arise from a read error, as a much more abundant clone is one base away. The rearrangement uses TRBV4-2 and TRBJ1-5; D gene ambiguous. The CDR3 runs 12 residues. CDR1 and CDR2 from the germline V gene are LGHNA and YNFKEQ. CDR3 in DNA: TGTGTCAGCAGCCAAGACAATCAGCCCCAGCATTTT. This gives the protein CVSSQDNQPQHF.

The J gene is TRBJ2-3, the V gene TRBV4-3, with 9 bases fitting TRBD2. Germline V gene data show CDR1 as LGHNA and CDR2 as YSLEER. V trimming: 1 base; J trimming: 6 bases; junction bases outside the gene matches: 8. This CDR3 has 16 amino acids. This CDR3 reads CASSQGVAGVLDTQYF. The CDR3 DNA follows: TGCGCCAGCAGCCAAGGGGTAGCGGGAGTTTTGGATACGCAGTATTTT.

This clonotype was counted ten times or more. The rearrangement uses TRBV29-1 and TRBJ2-4, with 11 bases identical to TRBD2. Germline V gene lookup returns CDR1 SQVTM and CDR2 ANQGSEA. The CDR3 has 17 residues. J was trimmed by 3 bases and V by 4 bases; bases with no gene match: 11. The CDR3 sequence is CSVVGVAGTSGKNIQYF. The CDR3 bases are TGCAGCGTTGTCGGTGTAGCCGGGACTAGCGGCAAAAACATTCAGTACTTC.

V and J are TRBV9 and TRBJ1-3; 7 bases are shared with TRBD1. V dropped 2 bases and J dropped 1; count of bases not matched to a gene: 6. The germline CDR1 and CDR2 sequences are SGDLS and YYNGEE. The CDR3 has 16 amino acids. The CDR3 sequence: CASSVTGAPSGNTIYF. In DNA, the CDR3 is TGTGCCAGCAGCGTTACAGGGGCGCCTTCTGGAAACACCATATATTTT.

This clonotype has more than one count but fewer than ten. The V and J genes are TRBV24-1 and TRBJ2-2; D assignment may be TRBD1 or TRBD2 (5 bases each). The CDR3 covers 14 residues. Germline values: CDR1 KGHDR, CDR2 SFDVKD. V gave up 6 bases and J gave up 0 bases, with 7 bases separating them. Written as DNA, the CDR3 is TGTGCCACCAGTAAGGGACCGAACACCGGGGAGCTGTTTTTT. This gives the protein CATSKGPNTGELFF.